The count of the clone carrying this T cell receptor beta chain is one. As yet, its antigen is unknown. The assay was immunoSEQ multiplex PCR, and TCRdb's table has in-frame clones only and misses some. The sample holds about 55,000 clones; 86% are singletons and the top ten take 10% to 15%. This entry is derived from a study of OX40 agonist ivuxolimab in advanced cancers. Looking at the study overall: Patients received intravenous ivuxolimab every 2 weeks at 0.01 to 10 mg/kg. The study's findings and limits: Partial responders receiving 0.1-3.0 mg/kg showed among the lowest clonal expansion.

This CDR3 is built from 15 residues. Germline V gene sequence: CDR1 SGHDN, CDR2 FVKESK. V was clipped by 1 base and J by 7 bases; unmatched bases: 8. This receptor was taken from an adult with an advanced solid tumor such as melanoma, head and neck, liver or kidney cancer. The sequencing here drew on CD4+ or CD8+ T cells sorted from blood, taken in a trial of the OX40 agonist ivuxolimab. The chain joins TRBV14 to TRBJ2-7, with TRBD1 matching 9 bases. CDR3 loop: CASSQGHTGGWEQYF. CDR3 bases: TGTGCCAGCAGCCAAGGTCACACAGGGGGCTGGGAGCAGTACTTC.